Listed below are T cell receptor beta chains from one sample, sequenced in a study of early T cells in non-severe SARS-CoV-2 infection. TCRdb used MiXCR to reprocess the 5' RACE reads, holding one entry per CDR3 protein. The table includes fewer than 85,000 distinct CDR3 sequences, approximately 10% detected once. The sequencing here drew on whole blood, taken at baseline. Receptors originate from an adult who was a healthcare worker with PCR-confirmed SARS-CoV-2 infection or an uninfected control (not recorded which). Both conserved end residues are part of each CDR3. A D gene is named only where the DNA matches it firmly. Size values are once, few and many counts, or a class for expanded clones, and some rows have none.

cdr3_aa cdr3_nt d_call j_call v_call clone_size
CASSVRGTSDTQYF TGTGCCAGCAGCGTCAGGGGGACATCAGATACGCAGTATTTT TRBD1 TRBJ2-3 TRBV9 -
CASTIGADTQYF TGTGCCAGCACTATCGGGGCAGATACGCAGTATTTT - TRBJ2-3 TRBV2 -
CASSGGSNYGYTF TGTGCCAGCAGCGGGGGATCTAACTATGGCTACACCTTC - TRBJ1-2 TRBV9 few
CASSGGRSEAFF TGTGCCAGCAGTGGGGGCAGATCTGAAGCTTTCTTT - TRBJ1-1 TRBV6-6 few
CASSLGPGPSYEQYF TGTGCCAGCAGCTTAGGCCCGGGCCCATCCTACGAGCAGTACTTC - TRBJ2-7 TRBV11-2 many
CASSAGEGWFNTEAFF TGTGCCAGCAGTGCCGGTGAAGGGTGGTTCAACACTGAAGCTTTCTTT - TRBJ1-1 TRBV6-1 few
CASSLVQGGEQYF TGTGCCAGCAGCTTAGTGCAAGGGGGCGAGCAGTACTTC - TRBJ2-7 TRBV11-2 -
CASTRTGGEDTQYF TGTGCCAGCACCCGGACAGGGGGGGAGGATACGCAGTATTTT TRBD1 TRBJ2-3 TRBV28 -
CASKRQGDAYGYTF TGTGCCAGCAAAAGGCAGGGAGACGCTTACGGCTACACCTTC - TRBJ1-2 TRBV12-3/TRBV12-4 -
CASSEIQTYGEAFF TGTGCCAGCAGTGAAATACAGACCTACGGTGAAGCTTTCTTT - TRBJ1-1 TRBV2 few
CASSQGQGFGDEQFF TGTGCCAGCAGCCAGGGGCAGGGCTTTGGAGATGAGCAGTTCTTC - TRBJ2-1 TRBV9 few
CASSFVLGDSSGYTF TGTGCCAGCAGTTTTGTGTTGGGGGACAGCTCCGGCTACACCTTC TRBD1 TRBJ1-2 TRBV28 few
CASSVGPTVGRRGAYNEQFF TGTGCCAGCAGCGTAGGTCCTACCGTCGGGCGGCGGGGGGCATACAATGAGCAGTTCTTC TRBD2 TRBJ2-1 TRBV9 -
CASSPASSYNEQFF TGTGCCAGCAGTCCCGCGAGCTCCTACAATGAGCAGTTCTTC - TRBJ2-1 TRBV6-2/TRBV6-3 once
CASKAAGTHENTIYF TGTGCCAGCAAGGCAGCCGGGACACACGAAAACACCATATATTTT - TRBJ1-3 TRBV7-2 few